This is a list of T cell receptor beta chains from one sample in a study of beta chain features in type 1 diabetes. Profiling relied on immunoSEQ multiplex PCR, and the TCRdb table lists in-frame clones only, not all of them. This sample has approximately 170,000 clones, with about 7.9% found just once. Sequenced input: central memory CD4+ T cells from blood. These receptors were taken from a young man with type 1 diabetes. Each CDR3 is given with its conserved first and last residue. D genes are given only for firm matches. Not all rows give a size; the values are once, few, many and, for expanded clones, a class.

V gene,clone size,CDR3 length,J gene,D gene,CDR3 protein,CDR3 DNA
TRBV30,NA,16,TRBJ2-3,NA,CAWRWRTRPGTDTQYF,TGTGCCTGGAGATGGAGAACCCGACCCGGCACAGATACGCAGTATTTT
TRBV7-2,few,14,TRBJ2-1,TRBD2,CASTLGLAETEQFF,TGTGCCAGCACCCTGGGACTAGCGGAGACTGAGCAGTTCTTC
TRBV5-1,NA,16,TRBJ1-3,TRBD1,CASSSNGQGTGNTIYF,TGCGCCAGCAGTTCGAATGGACAGGGGACTGGAAACACCATATATTTT
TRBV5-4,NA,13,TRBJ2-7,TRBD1,CASSWGQGYEQYF,TGTGCCAGCAGCTGGGGACAGGGCTACGAGCAGTACTTC
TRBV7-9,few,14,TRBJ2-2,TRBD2,CASSFSGGTGELFF,TGTGCCAGCAGCTTTAGCGGGGGCACCGGGGAGCTGTTTTTT
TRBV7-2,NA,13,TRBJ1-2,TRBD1,CASSQRQGGSYTF,TGTGCCAGCAGTCAGAGACAGGGGGGAAGCTACACCTTC
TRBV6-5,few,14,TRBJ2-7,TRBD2,CASSSLTSRNEQYF,TGTGCCAGCAGTTCGCTGACTAGCCGGAACGAGCAGTACTTC
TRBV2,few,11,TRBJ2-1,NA,CASSEYNEQFF,TGTGCCAGCAGTGAGTATAATGAGCAGTTCTTC
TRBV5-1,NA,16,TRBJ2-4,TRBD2,CASSASGGASKNIQYF,TGCGCCAGCAGCGCTAGCGGGGGGGCATCCAAAAACATTCAGTACTTC
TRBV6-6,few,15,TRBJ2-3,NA,CASRPRAVGADTQYF,TGTGCCAGCAGGCCCAGGGCCGTCGGCGCAGATACGCAGTATTTT
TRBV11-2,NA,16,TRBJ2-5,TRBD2,CASSSRLAGSGETQYF,TGTGCCAGCAGCTCCCGGTTAGCGGGGAGTGGAGAGACCCAGTACTTC
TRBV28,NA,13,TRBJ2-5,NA,CASSFADRETQYF,TGTGCCAGCAGTTTTGCCGACAGAGAGACCCAGTACTTC
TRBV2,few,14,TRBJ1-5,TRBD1,CASTMDRSAQPQHF,TGTGCCAGCACCATGGACAGGTCCGCGCAGCCCCAGCATTTT
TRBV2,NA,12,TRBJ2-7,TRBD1,CARRRTGGEQYF,TGTGCCAGAAGAAGAACAGGGGGCGAGCAGTACTTC
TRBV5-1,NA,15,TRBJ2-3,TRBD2,CASSLDSGGLDTQYF,TGCGCCAGCAGCTTGGATTCGGGGGGGTTAGATACGCAGTATTTT
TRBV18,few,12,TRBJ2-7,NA,CASSPEGREQYF,TGTGCCAGCTCCCCGGAGGGGCGGGAGCAGTACTTC
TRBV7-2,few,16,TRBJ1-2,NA,CASSLARDILGHGYTF,TGTGCCAGCAGCTTAGCCAGGGACATCCTCGGCCATGGCTACACCTTC